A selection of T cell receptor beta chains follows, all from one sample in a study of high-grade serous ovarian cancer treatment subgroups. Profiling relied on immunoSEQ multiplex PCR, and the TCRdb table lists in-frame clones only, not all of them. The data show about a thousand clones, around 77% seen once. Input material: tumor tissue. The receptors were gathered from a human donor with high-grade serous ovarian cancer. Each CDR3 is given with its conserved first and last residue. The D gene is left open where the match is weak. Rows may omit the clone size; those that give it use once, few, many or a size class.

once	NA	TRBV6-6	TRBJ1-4	TGTGCCAGCAGTACGGGGGGGGCAACTAATGAAAAACTGTTTTTT	CASSTGGATNEKLFF
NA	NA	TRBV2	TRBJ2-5	TGTGCCAGCAGTGAACTTACTAGCCCGCAAGAGACCCAGTACTTC	CASSELTSPQETQYF
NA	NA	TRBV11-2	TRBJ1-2	TGTGCCAGCAGCTTATCAGGGCCAAACTATGGCTACACCTTC	CASSLSGPNYGYTF
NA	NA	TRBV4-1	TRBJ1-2	TGCGCCAGCAGCCAATTACCCGAGATCTACTATGGCTACACCTTC	CASSQLPEIYYGYTF
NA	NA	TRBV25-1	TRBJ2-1	TGTGCCAGCAGTGAAGAGGCTCGAAGGTTCTTC	CASSEEARRFF
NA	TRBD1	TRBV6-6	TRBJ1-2	TGTGCCAGCAGCCGGACAGGTGTCAACTATGGCTACACCTTC	CASSRTGVNYGYTF
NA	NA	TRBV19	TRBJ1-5	TGTGCCAGTAGTACCTGGGACACCTTTTTGGGGAATCAGCCCCAGCATTTT	CASSTWDTFLGNQPQHF
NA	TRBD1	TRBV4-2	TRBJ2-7	TGTGCCAGCAGCCAAGACAGCTCGGACAGGGGCTACGAGCAGTACTTC	CASSQDSSDRGYEQYF
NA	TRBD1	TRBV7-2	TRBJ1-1	TGTGCCAGCAGCTTAGTCCCCGCGGACAGGCCGGCTTTCTTT	CASSLVPADRPAFF
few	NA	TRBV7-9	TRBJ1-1	TGTGCCAGCAGTTCAGGGCCCTCCTCCGGCAGCACTGAAGCTTTCTTT	CASSSGPSSGSTEAFF
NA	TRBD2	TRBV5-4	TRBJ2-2	TGTGCCAGCAGCCATAGCGGGAGGGCCGGGGAGCTGTTTTTT	CASSHSGRAGELFF
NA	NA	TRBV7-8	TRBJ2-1	TGTGCCAGCAGCTTAGACCCGGGTCCTTCAGGGAATGAGCAGTTCTTC	CASSLDPGPSGNEQFF
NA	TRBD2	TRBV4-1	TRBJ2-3	TGCGCCAGCAGCCAAGCCAGCACTAGCGGGAGGGGAGATACGCAGTATTTT	CASSQASTSGRGDTQYF
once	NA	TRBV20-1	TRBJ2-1	TGCAGTGCAACGCTAGACAATGAGCAGTTCTTC	CSATLDNEQFF
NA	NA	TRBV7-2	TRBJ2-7	TGTGCCAGCAGCCCGGGGGCCGGCGAGCAGTACTTC	CASSPGAGEQYF
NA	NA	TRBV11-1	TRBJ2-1	TGTGCCAGCAGTCCGGGATCCTTGATCGGTGAGCAGTTCTTC	CASSPGSLIGEQFF
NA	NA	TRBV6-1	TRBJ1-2	TGCGCCAGCAGTGAATCCGGGACGCATGGCTACACCTTC	CASSESGTHGYTF
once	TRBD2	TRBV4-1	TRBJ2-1	TGCGCCAGCAGCCACCTAGCGGGAAATTACAATGAGCAGTTCTTC	CASSHLAGNYNEQFF
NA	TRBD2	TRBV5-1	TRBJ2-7	TGCGCCAGCAGCTTAGCGGGAGGAGAATACGAGCAGTACTTC	CASSLAGGEYEQYF
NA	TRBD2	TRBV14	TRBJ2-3	TGTGCCAGCAGCCACGGACTAGCGGGAGGGGATACGCAGTATTTT	CASSHGLAGGDTQYF
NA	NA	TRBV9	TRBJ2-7	TGTGCCAGCAGCGTGGGCGTTGAGTTCGGGGGTGAGCAGTACTTC	CASSVGVEFGGEQYF
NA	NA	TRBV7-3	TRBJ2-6	TGTGCCAGCAGCCCCCCGTTCGGGGCCGGGGTAAGGGCCAACGTCCTGACTTTC	CASSPPFGAGVRANVLTF
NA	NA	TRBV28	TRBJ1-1	TGTGCCAGCAGCTACGGAGGGGGGATGAACACTGAAGCTTTCTTT	CASSYGGGMNTEAFF
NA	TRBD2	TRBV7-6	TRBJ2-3	TGTGCCAGCAGCCCCTTAGCGGGTAGCACAGATACGCAGTATTTT	CASSPLAGSTDTQYF
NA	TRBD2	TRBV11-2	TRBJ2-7	TGTGCCAGCAGCGAATATCTAGCGGGAGGGCCCCACGAGCAGTACTTC	CASSEYLAGGPHEQYF
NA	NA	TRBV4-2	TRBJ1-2	TGTGCCAGCAGCCAAGCCCTGGGGGGCGTCTATGGCTACACCTTC	CASSQALGGVYGYTF
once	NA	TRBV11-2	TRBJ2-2	TGTGCCAGCAGCTTAGATTGGGAACCCGGGGAGCTGTTTTTT	CASSLDWEPGELFF
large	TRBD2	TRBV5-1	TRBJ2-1	TGCGCCAGCAGCTTGGTTGGGCTAGCGGGGAGCAATGAGCAGTTCTTC	CASSLVGLAGSNEQFF
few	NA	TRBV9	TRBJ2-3	TGTGCCAGCAGCGTCCAGGTGCTGGATACGCAGTATTTT	CASSVQVLDTQYF
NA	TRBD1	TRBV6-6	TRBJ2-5	TGTGCCAGCAGCCGAATGGGGACAGGGAAGGGAGAGACCCAGTACTTC	CASSRMGTGKGETQYF
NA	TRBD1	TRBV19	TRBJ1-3	TGTGCCACCGACGACAGGGGCTCTGGAAACACCATATATTTT	CATDDRGSGNTIYF
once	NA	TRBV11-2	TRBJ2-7	TGTGCCAGCAGCTCAGGACGGGGCTACGAGCAGTACTTC	CASSSGRGYEQYF
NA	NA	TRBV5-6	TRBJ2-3	TGTGCCAGCAGCTACCCGGGAGTGAGCACAGATACGCAGTATTTT	CASSYPGVSTDTQYF
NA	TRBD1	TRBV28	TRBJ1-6	TGTGCCAGCAGTTTATATAACAGGGGTTCACCCCTCCACTTT	CASSLYNRGSPLHF
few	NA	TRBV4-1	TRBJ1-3	TGCGCCAGCAGCCAAGATCTGCTTGGGGCAGCCTCTGGAAACACCATATATTTT	CASSQDLLGAASGNTIYF
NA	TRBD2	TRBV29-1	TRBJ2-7	TGCAGCGTGCGGGAGGCTATCTCCTACGAGCAGTACTTC	CSVREAISYEQYF
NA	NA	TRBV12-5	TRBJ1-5	TGTGCTAGTGGTCTCCCCCCCAGGGTAACCCAGCCCCAGCATTTT	CASGLPPRVTQPQHF
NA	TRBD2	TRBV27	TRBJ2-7	TGTGCCAGCAGGAGGCGGGAGCGCGACGAGCAGTACTTC	CASRRRERDEQYF
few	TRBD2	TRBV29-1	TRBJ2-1	TGCAGCGTGGCCACGGGACTAGCGGGTGGGAATGAGCAGTTCTTC	CSVATGLAGGNEQFF
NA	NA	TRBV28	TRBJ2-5	TGTGCCAGCAGTTTATCGTCCCCCCCGGCCCAGTACTTC	CASSLSSPPAQYF
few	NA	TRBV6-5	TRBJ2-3	TGTGCCAGCAGTTCGGACACCTATTCCGATACGCAGTATTTT	CASSSDTYSDTQYF
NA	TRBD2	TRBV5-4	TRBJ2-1	TGTGCCAGCAGCTCTAGAAAACTAGCGGGCCCATACAATGAGCAGTTCTTC	CASSSRKLAGPYNEQFF
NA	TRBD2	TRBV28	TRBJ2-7	TGTGCCAGCAGTTACGGACTAGTGTTGAGCTACGAGCAGTACTTC	CASSYGLVLSYEQYF
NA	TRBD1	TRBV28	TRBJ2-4	TGTGCCAGCAGCCCACAGGGGGCTATAGCCAAAAACATTCAGTACTTC	CASSPQGAIAKNIQYF
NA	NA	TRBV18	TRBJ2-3	TGTGCCAGCTCACCACCGGCCGCAGATACGCAGTATTTT	CASSPPAADTQYF
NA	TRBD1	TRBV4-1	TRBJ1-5	TGCGCCAGCAGCCAAGAAGGGACAGGGAGTCTGCCCCAGCATTTT	CASSQEGTGSLPQHF
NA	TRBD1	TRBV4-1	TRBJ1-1	TGCGCCAGCAGCTGGGGACAGTCCCCTATGAACACTGAAGCTTTCTTT	CASSWGQSPMNTEAFF
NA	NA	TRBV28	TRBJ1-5	TGTGCCAGCAGTTTCACGGACGGCTTTTGGCAGCCCCAGCATTTT	CASSFTDGFWQPQHF
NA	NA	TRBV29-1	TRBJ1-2	TGCAGCGTTGAACTTTTAGGGAGAAACTATGGCTACACCTTC	CSVELLGRNYGYTF
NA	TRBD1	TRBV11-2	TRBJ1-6	TGTGCCAGCTCGGGACAGAGAGGATCACCCCTCCACTTT	CASSGQRGSPLHF
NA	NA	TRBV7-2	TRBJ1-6	TGTGCCAGCAGCTTAATGCGGGGGTCGGATTCACCCCTCCACTTT	CASSLMRGSDSPLHF